This T cell receptor (beta chain) was documented in a study of cytomegalovirus exposure and HLA in healthy donors (dated by TCRdb to the late 2010s). Regarding the complete study: An earlier analysis of approximately 590 of the donors reported 250 to 300 Gb of sequence data and some 120 million unique TCR beta sequences from 150 million to 200 million T cells. Every discovery cohort repertoire had been produced on one sequencing platform. In the later analysis, no new phenotypic data were used to find candidate immune exposures; instead, reliance was placed on TCR beta sequences and their occurrence across donors. An earlier analysis of around 580 of the donors used high-throughput TCR beta sequencing to judge whether each TCR beta V gene segment behaved as functional or pseudogenic. Along with the approximately 650-subject first cohort, a separate validation cohort of roughly 110 different subjects was used. About five DR-DQ haplotypes were handled as single units for association and clustering, since linkage in the cohort was strong. Using immunosequencing, the study profiled T cell repertoires from approximately 700 subjects and related those repertoires to cytomegalovirus serostatus. Of the 300 to 500 genotyped donors, less than 85% were placed in the genetic ancestry cluster associated with self-reported Caucasian donors. Among around 400 genotyped donors of the cohort, an average of around 250,000 unique TCR beta nucleotide sequences was sequenced per donor, of which approximately 19% were non-productive. The study aimed to test whether cataloging public T cell receptors could reveal signatures of past pathogen exposure. To study patterns of TCR occurrence, a later analysis re-analyzed previously published TCR beta repertoires from 600 to 750 donors and added high-resolution HLA genotyping. Typing coverage varied by locus: roughly 620-640 donors for A, B, C, DRB1 and DQB1; more than 500 for DQA1; some 610 for DPA1; around 450 for DPB1. A later genetic analysis took genome-wide SNP genotypes for about 65% of the roughly 670 donors and used that subset as a discovery cohort. HLA typing covered class I and class II loci at four-digit resolution. To predict cytomegalovirus infection status, the study brought together high-throughput TCR immunosequencing, statistical association of individual TCRs with disease status, and machine learning. An early release that covered about 600 HLA-typed donors contained 250 to 350 gigabases of sequencing data and roughly 84 million unique TCR sequences. Donor age, sex, ethnicity and CMV serostatus were compiled alongside the repertoire data. Findings and caveats that apply to the study as a whole: The earlier analysis of a few hundred of the donors excluded fewer than 20 rarely observed V segments, including chromosome 9 orphons, because counts were too low. In a later analysis, HLA-associated TCR beta chains showed more clonal expansion and lower generation probabilities than non-associated chains that were equally common. Sequencing depth was assumed to be roughly uniform across donors in the presence/absence analyses, though that assumption may not hold. A further reported finding was that TCR beta sequences accurately predicted the HLA-A and HLA-B alleles for most subjects in the first cohort. A cluster of highly shared sequence variants was judged likely to represent a technical artifact of the sequencing pipeline. Because the 87-base-pair reads could not distinguish some IMGT-functional V segments, including TRBV6-2 and TRBV6-3, those segments were excluded. In an earlier analysis of approximately 600 of the donors, most TCR beta V segments were observed in productive rearrangements about 87% or about 30% of the time, broadly matching IMGT annotations. It was suggested by the authors that the approach could potentially be generalized to other disease states and immunological phenotypes. Assigning TCR associations to individual alleles was difficult when HLA alleles, especially DR and DQ, strongly co-occurred. For the cohort, immune exposure information was limited to CMV serostatus. A later analysis found that most CMV-associated TCR beta chains appeared HLA-restricted, with HLA associations seemingly driven largely by CMV exposure. Three of the identified cytomegalovirus-associated TCR beta chains were confirmed in vitro to be specific for cytomegalovirus antigens. In a later genetic analysis, a missense DCLRE1C variant was associated with V-gene and J-gene trimming of TCR beta chains, and the association was replicated in an independent cohort. Across donors, most TCR sequences were observed very rarely, whereas some public TCRs were present in many individuals. In this cohort, only TCR beta chains were sequenced, and detectable features were limited by the absence of alpha or paired-chain data. The classifier was reported to diagnose cytomegalovirus status with high specificity and sensitivity in both the original cohort and the validation cohort. According to a later analysis, TCR association rates differed among HLA loci, with DRB1 alleles showing the most associated TCRs and HLA-C alleles showing the fewest. In a later analysis, 16,951 TCR beta sequences were associated with specific HLA alleles at a false discovery rate of 0.05. A total of 150 to 200 TCR beta chains were listed by the study as associated with cytomegalovirus. In a later genetic analysis, fewer N-insertions in productive TCRs were reported among donors in an Asian-associated ancestry cluster than the roughly 700-donor mean. Several of the top co-occurrence clusters appeared to be linked to parvovirus B19, influenza, CMV and Epstein-Barr virus, according to a later analysis. Linkage disequilibrium might explain the correlated functional status among segregating V segments, but an unknown experimental factor could not be excluded. Because HLA typing was missing for some donors at each locus, association tests included only the typed subset.

Germline trimming: 4 bases from V, 0 bases from J; junction bases outside gene matches: 5. The germline V gene sets CDR1 to SGHVS and CDR2 to FQNEAQ. From the cysteine up to the phenylalanine, the CDR3 has a length of 16 residues. Only the CDR3 region is kept as DNA, spanning 48 bases read in frame from base 1. The cohort consisted of some 670 healthy bone marrow donors. At the time of sampling, every cohort member was nominally healthy, though immune exposures that went unrecorded were likely present. The donor tested CMV seropositive and was one of the 289 seropositive cohort members. A peripheral blood sample was collected from each donor, and TCR beta sequencing was performed on peripheral blood mononuclear cells. The Qiagen DNeasy Blood Extraction Kit was used to extract genomic DNA from the blood cell samples. Receptor libraries were prepared by the immunoSEQ multiplex PCR assay. The multiplex PCR relied on a mix of 60 forward primers for TCR Vbeta segments and 13 reverse primers for TCR Jbeta segments. A multiplex PCR assay on genomic DNA amplified the CDR3 region of rearranged TCR beta genes. The Illumina HiSeq System was used to sequence the amplified TCR beta libraries as 87-base-pair reads. Regarding the original processing steps: In a later analysis, tens of millions of unique TCR beta chains were counted across the 690 or so repertoires, and around 10 million of these chains were shared by at least two donors. To remove PCR and sequencing errors, raw reads were error-corrected and collapsed into unique sequences using a nearest-neighbor algorithm that merged closely related sequences. V, D and J gene segments were assigned by aligning CDR3 sequences to IMGT reference sequences. Each retained sequence needed at least a six-nucleotide match to both a V gene segment and a J gene segment. Rearrangements were classified as productive when the CDR3 lacked stop codons and remained in frame with V and J, and all other rearrangements were classified as non-productive. CDR3 was defined according to IMGT convention as the region running from the second conserved V-encoded cysteine to the conserved J-encoded phenylalanine. In an earlier analysis of more than 550 of the donors, sequences lacking an unambiguous match to a single V gene segment were excluded. In an earlier analysis of several hundred of the donors, V segments were called functional above 56.7% productive rearrangements and were called segregating when the between-donor standard deviation exceeded 5%. A statistical classification framework was built for diagnosing cytomegalovirus status from the catalog of TCR beta chain sequences. In a later analysis, V and J genes were assigned by comparing TCR nucleotide sequences against IMGT/GENE-DB human TR gene sequences. In a later analysis, CDR3 sequences and most-parsimonious VDJ recombination scenarios were assigned using the TCRdist pipeline. A later analysis defined each TCR beta chain by its CDR3 amino acid sequence plus V-gene family, and excluded reads lacking a unique V-gene family. In a later analysis, fewer than 650 highly shared, low-generation-probability nucleotide sequences were removed to address suspected cross-contamination and a sequencing artifact. For each public chain, a later analysis derived a clonal expansion index from normalized ranks of inferred template counts within each repertoire. In a later analysis, generation probabilities were computed with a VDJ recombination model fitted to out-of-frame rearrangements, and the resulting probabilities were checked against IGoR. In a later analysis, TCR-TCR, TCR-HLA and TCR-CMV co-occurrence was scored with hypergeometric tests, and a repertoire-size bias correction was applied to TCR pairs. In a later analysis, false discovery rates were estimated by permuting HLA or CMV assignments 20 times. In a later analysis, co-occurring TCRs were grouped using DBSCAN, with TCRdist sequence similarity added in when clustering inside HLA-allele-positive subsets. Repertoires with fewer than 30,000 or more than 120,000 public chains were left out of co-occurrence clustering, as were a handful of repertoires with anomalous nucleotide sharing. This immuneACCESS table, as held by TCRdb, lists in-frame sequences with V and J called but not all clones. Of the missing ones, under half trace to an unresolved V gene in checked studies; the others have no known cause. Clone size and V and J calls were adopted from that table, with D and trimming inferred from the DNA. The sample has more than 95,000 clones on record, roughly 76% of them singletons. Together, the top ten hold less than 15% of the sample.

Of note for this clone: This clone's antigen is unknown. Base-call qualities are not available, and no considerably larger clone is one nucleotide away.

This receptor was obtained from an older woman in good health and CMV-seropositive. The sequenced sample consisted of PBMCs. The chain is made from TRBV7-8 and TRBJ2-4; TRBD1 agrees with 8 junctional bases. The CDR3 sequence is CASSSRQGIAKNIQYF. The sequenced DNA: TGTGCCAGCAGCTCCCGACAGGGGATAGCCAAAAACATTCAGTACTTC.